The TCR beta chain under discussion was sequenced for a study of quantifying T cell responses using KT2 cells. Study-wide background: cDNA was made from DNase-treated RNA using alpha and beta constant primers.

Different KT2-to-PBMC ratios were created with a constant PBMC count. An oligo carrying a UMI was ligated to the cDNA 3' end. An equimolar mix of RC1.1 and RC1.2 primed the beta chain across TRBC1 and TRBC2. Starting with the second PCR, alpha and beta TCR chains went through separate processing. TCRdb recomputed calls from the UMI-ligation and nested PCR reads with MiXCR, one row per CDR3 protein. The sample has approximately 54,000 distinct CDR3 sequences; roughly 11% are singletons. Study-level points and caveats: KT2 sequences were detected down to about one KT2 cell per 100,000 PBMC.

This clonotype was picked up a small number of times. Antigen specificity is unknown. V trimming: 5 bases; J trimming: 9 bases; junction bases outside the gene matches: 20. CDR3 length: 16 residues. CDR1 and CDR2 (germline): DFQATT, SNEGSKA (reference sequence). This sequence joins TRBV20-1 and TRBJ2-3; 7 bases fit TRBD2. The receptor's source is a human donor. Sequencing was carried out using PBMCs spiked with cells of the T cell clone KT2. CDR3 residues: CSARLFERDPGETQYF. The CDR3 DNA reads as TGCAGTGCTCGATTATTTGAGCGGGACCCCGGAGAAACGCAGTATTTT.